The 18 T cell receptor beta chains listed next were all sequenced from one sample in a study of T cell responses to AZD1222 COVID-19 vaccine. Some clones are missing from TCRdb's copy, which holds only in-frame ones; the method was immunoSEQ multiplex PCR. Seen here are roughly 70,000 clones, about 85% observed once, and the top ten hold around 21%. Source: peripheral blood, taken on day 0 of AZD1222 vaccination. The source of these receptors is an adult in good health.

The chain has TRBV11-2 and TRBJ2-1; D ambiguous. Germline V gene lookup returns CDR1 SGHAT and CDR2 FQNNGV. V was trimmed by 2 bases and J by 8 bases, leaving 4 bases between them. This CDR3 comprises 11 residues. The CDR3 region is CASSLTYEQFF. DNA of the CDR3: TGTGCCAGCAGCTTAACCTATGAGCAGTTCTTC.

The gene calls are TRBV5-4 and TRBJ2-1; 7 bases fit TRBD2. Germline CDR1 is SGHNT and CDR2 is YYREEE (reference sequence). This CDR3 has 15 residues. Trimming removed 4 bases from V and 7 bases from J; junction bases left unmatched: 11. The CDR3 loop is CASSPTAGEGNEQFF. CDR3 sequence (DNA): TGTGCCAGCAGCCCTACCGCGGGAGAGGGAAATGAGCAGTTCTTC.

This chain joins TRBV7-8 and TRBJ1-2; 10 bases are shared with TRBD1. Germline loops: CDR1 SGHVS, CDR2 FQNEAQ. The V gene end was trimmed by 5 bases and the J gene end by 4 bases; junction bases not matched to a gene: 7. The CDR3 runs 15 residues. CDR3 sequence reads: CASSKQGQGTYGYTF. As DNA, the CDR3 is TGTGCCAGCAGCAAACAGGGACAGGGGACCTATGGCTACACCTTC.

The genes are TRBV2 and TRBJ1-2; 8 bases line up with TRBD1. Germline CDR1 SNHLY, CDR2 FYNNEI. This CDR3 is built from 14 residues. With 4 bases clipped from V and 1 base from J, the junction kept 2 bases outside the gene matches. The CDR3 loop is CASSAGGNNYGYTF. As DNA, the CDR3 is TGTGCCAGCAGTGCAGGGGGCAATAACTATGGCTACACCTTC.

The chain joins TRBV9 to TRBJ1-2, with D uncertain. Per germline, CDR1 SGDLS and CDR2 YYNGEE. Deletions cut 4 bases from V and 5 bases from J, with 15 bases between. This CDR3 region has 14 residues. DNA for the CDR3: TGTGCCAGCAGCCCTCGGCAGTCGGAATATGGCTACACCTTC. Translated: CASSPRQSEYGYTF.

The V gene is TRBV11-2, the J gene TRBJ2-1; 8 positions agree with TRBD2. This CDR3 region has 15 residues. V was pared by 4 bases and J by 9 bases, with 11 bases of the junction left unmatched. The germline CDR1 and CDR2 sequences are SGHAT and FQNNGV. The CDR3 nucleotides read TGTGCCAGCAGCTCCGCCGGACTAGCCGATTCTGAGCAGTTCTTC. This gives the protein CASSSAGLADSEQFF.

The chain carries TRBV11-2 and TRBJ1-3, with a tentative D call TRBD1 (6 bases). Deletions cut 5 bases from V and 4 bases from J, with 12 bases between. The CDR3 has 14 residues. Germline CDR1 is SGHAT and CDR2 is FQNNGV. This CDR3 is CASSPIGQGNTIYF. CDR3 nucleotides: TGTGCCAGCAGCCCTATAGGACAGGGAAACACCATATATTTT.

This clone was observed once. The V gene is TRBV12-3 or TRBV12-4, the J gene TRBJ2-7; D gene unclear. The V and J ends lost 6 bases and 0 bases respectively, with 9 bases between them. The CDR3 covers 13 residues. CDR3 residues: CASRVSASYEQYF. As DNA, the CDR3 is TGTGCCAGCAGAGTCTCGGCCTCCTACGAGCAGTACTTC.

This rearrangement joins TRBV19 to TRBJ2-4, with a weak D call TRBD1 (6 bases). The CDR3 length is 16 residues. Deletions cut 6 bases from V and 4 bases from J, with 19 bases between. Germline CDR1 reads LNHDA; CDR2 reads SQIVND (reference sequence). Here the CDR3 reads CASRTEFRGRKNIQYF. The CDR3 coding sequence is TGTGCCAGTAGGACCGAGTTCAGGGGACGGAAAAACATTCAGTACTTC.

The V call is TRBV5-4, the J call TRBJ1-1, with a possible D match to TRBD1 (6 bases). The germline V gene encodes CDR1 SGHNT and CDR2 YYREEE (reference sequence). Trimming shortened V by 3 bases and J by 11 bases, and 14 bases separated the two germline ends. This CDR3 is 12 amino acids long. For the CDR3, the DNA is TGTGCCAGCAGCTCGCTACAGGGTATGGCTTTCTTT. Its translation is CASSSLQGMAFF. Supplemented by reference TRBV5-4 and TRBJ1-1, the full variable domain reads ETGVTQSPTHLIKTRGQQVTLRCSSQSGHNTVSWYQQALGQGPQFIFQYYREEENGRGNFPPRFSGLQFPNYSSELNVNALELDDSALYLCASSSLQGMAFFGQGTRLTVV.

CDR3 bases: TGTGCCACCAGCAGACAGGGTAACACCGGGGAGCTGTTTTTT. This sequence encodes CATSRQGNTGELFF. The chain joins TRBV15 to TRBJ2-2, with D possibly matching TRBD1 (5 bases). Germline assignment: CDR1 LNHNV and CDR2 YYDKDF (reference sequence). The germline V and J ends were trimmed by 2 bases and 2 bases, with 6 bases remaining between them. There are 14 residues in the CDR3. The variable domain in full, with the rest retrieved from reference TRBV15 and TRBJ2-2, is DAMVIQNPRYQVTQFGKPVTLSCSQTLNHNVMYWYQQKSSQAPKLLFHYYDKDFNNEADTPDNFQSRRPNTSFCFLDIRSPGLGDTAMYLCATSRQGNTGELFFGEGSRLTVL.

The gene calls are TRBV5-5 and TRBJ1-1; 8 bases are a match to TRBD1. The germline CDR1 and CDR2 sequences are SGHKS and YYEKEE (reference sequence). V shed 0 bases and J 4 bases; nucleotides not matched to a gene: 2. The CDR3 is 14 residues long. The CDR3 DNA reads as TGTGCCAGCAGCTTGGGGGACAGGTCCACTGAAGCTTTCTTT. This translates into CASSLGDRSTEAFF.

This chain connects TRBV5-1 to TRBJ2-2; D gene unclear. The CDR3 consists of 12 residues. The germline CDR1 and CDR2 sequences are SGHRS and YFSETQ. Trimming cost V 3 bases and J 3 bases, with 3 bases left between them. This CDR3 is CASSSYTGELFF. The CDR3, as DNA: TGCGCCAGCAGCTCCTACACCGGGGAGCTGTTTTTT. Variable domain in full (rest from reference TRBV5-1 and TRBJ2-2): KAGVTQTPRYLIKTRGQQVTLSCSPISGHRSVSWYQQTPGQGLQFLFEYFSETQRNKGNFPGRFSGRQFSNSRSEMNVSTLELGDSALYLCASSSYTGELFFGEGSRLTVL.

V and J are TRBV5-4 and TRBJ2-2; D might be TRBD1 or TRBD2, each matching 5 bases. Germline CDR1 and CDR2: SGHNT and YYREEE (reference sequence). The ends were cut back, 0 bases at V and 5 bases at J, with 20 bases in the middle. There are 18 residues in the CDR3. In nucleotides, the CDR3 is TGTGCCAGCAGCTTGGCCGTAGAGGCGGGCTGGGGGACCGGGGAGCTGTTTTTT. Protein product: CASSLAVEAGWGTGELFF.

J is TRBJ2-2 and V is TRBV5-1, with no clear D. V lost 6 bases and J 3 bases, leaving 12 bases between the germline ends. This CDR3 spans 14 amino acids. Looked up from germline, CDR1 is SGHRS and CDR2 is YFSETQ. DNA for the CDR3: TGCGCCAGCACCTCCGGGTCCTACACCGGGGAGCTGTTTTTT. Its protein product is CASTSGSYTGELFF.

The rearrangement joins TRBV5-5 to TRBJ1-6; D uncertain. The V gene lost 0 bases and the J gene lost 9 bases, with 22 bases spanning the gap. The CDR3 length is 18 residues. Germline V gene sequence: CDR1 SGHKS, CDR2 YYEKEE (reference sequence). This chain's CDR3 is CASSLAFRGRRTGSPLHF. The CDR3 coding sequence is TGTGCCAGCAGCTTGGCCTTCCGGGGTCGTCGCACGGGTTCACCCCTCCACTTT.

V and J are TRBV11-3 and TRBJ2-2; the D gene is possibly TRBD1 (5 bases). The V gene lost 8 bases and the J gene lost 4 bases, with 8 bases spanning the gap. Per germline, CDR1 SGHNT and CDR2 YENEEA. This CDR3 contains 12 residues. The CDR3 DNA is TGTGCCAGCCGACAGAGCACCGGGGAGCTGTTTTTT. This encodes CASRQSTGELFF. The complete variable domain, with remaining parts taken from reference TRBV11-3 and TRBJ2-2, reads EAGVVQSPRYKIIEKKQPVAFWCNPISGHNTLYWYLQNLGQGPELLIRYENEEAVDDSQLPKDRFSAERLKGVDSTLKIQPAELGDSAVYLCASRQSTGELFFGEGSRLTVL.

This rearrangement joins TRBV6-5 to TRBJ2-3; D may be TRBD1 (6 bases). CDR3 length equals 15 residues. CDR1 and CDR2 (germline): MNHEY, SVGAGI. The germline V and J ends were trimmed by 5 bases and 1 base, with 13 bases remaining between them. The CDR3 is CASSRQGSGTDTQYF. The CDR3 DNA reads as TGTGCCAGCAGTCGGCAGGGGTCGGGCACAGATACGCAGTATTTT.